The 9 T cell receptor beta chains below all came from one sample that was sequenced in a study of T cells in Graves' hyperthyroidism and ophthalmopathy. There were TCR beta CDR3 regions amplified from RNA transcripts. With the HTBI primer set, the TCR CDR3 went through a first round of RT-PCR. One entry per CDR3 protein results from TCRdb running MiXCR on the multiplex PCR reads. The table records 480,000 or so distinct CDR3 sequences, 40% to 55% of them present only once. Sequencing used peripheral blood or thyroid tissue (not recorded which). These receptors were collected from an adult woman with Graves' disease, either hyperthyroidism or ophthalmopathy (not recorded which).

The sample holds a few counts of this clonotype. The chain uses TRBV6-2 or TRBV6-3 and TRBJ2-5; maybe TRBD1 (6 bases). V lost 5 bases, J lost 3 bases, and 25 bases lay in between. This CDR3 is 18 amino acids long. The germline V gene encodes CDR1 MNHEY and CDR2 SVGEGT. The CDR3 reads CASSHALVPGAPKETQYF. In DNA, the CDR3 is TGTGCCAGCAGTCACGCGCTTGTTCCAGGGGCGCCGAAAGAGACCCAGTACTTC.

This clonotype appeared many times. The rearrangement links TRBV19 to TRBJ1-5; D is perhaps TRBD1 (5 bases). V lost 6 bases and J lost 3, with 12 bases in between. The germline gives CDR1 LNHDA, CDR2 SQIVND (reference sequence). The CDR3 length is 14 residues. CDR3 coding DNA: TGTGCCAGTAGGCTACAGGCGGTCAATCAGCCCCAGCATTTT. It yields the protein CASRLQAVNQPQHF.

This clonotype has ten or more counts. The chain couples TRBV19 to TRBJ1-6; D may be TRBD1 (6 bases). Germline assignment: CDR1 LNHDA and CDR2 SQIVND (reference sequence). The V end lost 5 bases, the J end lost 7 bases, and 15 bases lay between the germline ends. This CDR3 is 15 amino acids long. CDR3 coding DNA: TGTGCCAGTAGTGCCCAAGGACAGCAGAATTCACCCCTCCACTTT. It is translated as CASSAQGQQNSPLHF.

This clonotype showed up many times. The chain uses TRBV19 and TRBJ2-2; D remains unclear. The CDR3 has 15 residues. Per germline, CDR1 LNHDA and CDR2 SQIVND (reference sequence). V was pared by 6 bases and J by 0 bases, with 11 bases between. CDR3 nucleotide sequence: TGTGCCAGTAGATTAGACACGTCGAACACCGGGGAGCTGTTTTTT. Protein product: CASRLDTSNTGELFF. The entire variable domain, with the rest obtained from reference TRBV19 and TRBJ2-2, is as follows: DGGITQSPKYLFRKEGQNVTLSCEQNLNHDAMYWYRQDPGQGLRLIYYSQIVNDFQKGDIAEGYSVSREKKESFPLTVTSAQKNPTAFYLCASRLDTSNTGELFFGEGSRLTVL.

The rearrangement joins TRBV2 to TRBJ1-6, with a possible D match to TRBD1 (6 bases). Trimming cost V 1 base and J 10 bases, with 14 bases left between them. Germline V lookup: CDR1 SNHLY, CDR2 FYNNEI. This CDR3 comprises 15 residues. The DNA for the CDR3 is TGTGCCAGCAGTGAAGGCAACAGGGCACGATCACCCCTCCACTTT. Translation: CASSEGNRARSPLHF.

The V call is TRBV15, the J call TRBJ2-5; the match to TRBD2 covers 12 bases. Germline-derived CDR1 and CDR2 are LNHNV and YYDKDF (reference sequence). This CDR3 is 16 amino acids long. Trimming removed 1 base from V and 3 bases from J; junction bases left unmatched: 3. CDR3 coding DNA: TGTGCCACCAGCAGAGTCACTAGCGGGGGGAAAGAGACCCAGTACTTC. It specifies CATSRVTSGGKETQYF.

The chain combines TRBV7-9 with TRBJ2-5, with TRBD2 matching 8 bases. The CDR3 consists of 15 residues. CDR1 is SEHNR, CDR2 FQNEAQ, per germline (reference sequence). V shed 7 bases, J shed 5 bases, and the junction held 12 bases outside the gene matches. CDR3 in DNA: TGTGCCAGCACCGCCGGGACTAGTATAGATGAGACCCAGTACTTC. This gives the protein CASTAGTSIDETQYF.

This clonotype was seen more than once but under ten times. The chain employs TRBV29-1 and TRBJ2-3; the D gene could be TRBD1 or TRBD2 (5 bases each). V dropped 7 bases and J dropped 1 base, with 18 bases sitting between them. In germline, CDR1 is SQVTM, CDR2 ANQGSEA. The CDR3 spans 15 residues. This CDR3 is CSAGREGRGTDTQYF. In DNA form, the CDR3 reads TGCAGCGCAGGACGTGAGGGGAGAGGCACAGATACGCAGTATTTT.

This clonotype was picked up many times. The chain employs TRBV25-1 and TRBJ1-1; no reliable D call. Germline assignment: CDR1 MGHDK and CDR2 SYGVNS. CDR3 size: 15 residues. Trimming shortened V by 0 bases and J by 3 bases, and 11 bases separated the two germline ends. The CDR3 loop is CASSEYRAGDTEAFF. As DNA, the CDR3 is TGTGCCAGCAGTGAATATAGGGCTGGGGACACTGAAGCTTTCTTT.